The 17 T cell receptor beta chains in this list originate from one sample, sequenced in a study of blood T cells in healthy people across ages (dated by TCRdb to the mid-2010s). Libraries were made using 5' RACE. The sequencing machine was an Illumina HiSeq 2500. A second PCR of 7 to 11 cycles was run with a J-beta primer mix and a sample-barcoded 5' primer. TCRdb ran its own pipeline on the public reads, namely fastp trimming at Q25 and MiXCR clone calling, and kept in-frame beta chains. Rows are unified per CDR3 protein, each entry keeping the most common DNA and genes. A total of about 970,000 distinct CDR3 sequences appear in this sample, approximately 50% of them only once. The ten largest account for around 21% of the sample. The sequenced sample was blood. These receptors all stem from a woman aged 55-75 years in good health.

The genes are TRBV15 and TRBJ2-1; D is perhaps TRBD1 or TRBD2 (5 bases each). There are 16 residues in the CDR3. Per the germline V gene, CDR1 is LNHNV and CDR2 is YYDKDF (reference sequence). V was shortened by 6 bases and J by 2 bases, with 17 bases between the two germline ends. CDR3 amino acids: CATSRGPRSTYNEQFF. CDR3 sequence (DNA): TGTGCCACCAGTCGGGGACCCCGCTCAACCTACAATGAGCAGTTCTTC.

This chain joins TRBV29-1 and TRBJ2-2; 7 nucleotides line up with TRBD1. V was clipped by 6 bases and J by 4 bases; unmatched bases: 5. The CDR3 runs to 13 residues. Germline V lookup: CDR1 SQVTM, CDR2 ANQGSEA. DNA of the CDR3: TGCAGCGTCGGGACAGCCTCCACCGGGGAGCTGTTTTTT. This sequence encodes CSVGTASTGELFF.

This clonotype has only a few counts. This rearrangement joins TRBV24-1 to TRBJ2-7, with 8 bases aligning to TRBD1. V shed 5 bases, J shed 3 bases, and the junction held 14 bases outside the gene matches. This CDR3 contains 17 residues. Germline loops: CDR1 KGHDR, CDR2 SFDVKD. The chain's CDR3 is CATSANPETGALYEQYF. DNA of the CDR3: TGTGCCACCAGTGCCAACCCTGAGACAGGGGCCCTCTACGAGCAGTACTTC.

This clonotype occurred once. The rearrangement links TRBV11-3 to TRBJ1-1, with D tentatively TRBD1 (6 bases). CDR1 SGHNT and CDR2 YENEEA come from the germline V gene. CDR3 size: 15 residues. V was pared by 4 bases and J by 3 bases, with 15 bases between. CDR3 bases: TGTGCCAGCAGCTCAGACGGGGGGGCGTACACTGAAGCTTTCTTT. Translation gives CASSSDGGAYTEAFF.

DNA for the CDR3: TGTGCCAGCAGCCGAAGGACAGGGGGCCAATATAATTCACCCCTCCACTTT. Translation gives CASSRRTGGQYNSPLHF. The J gene is TRBJ1-6, the V gene TRBV6-2 or TRBV6-3; 11 bases agree with TRBD1. Germline lookup yields CDR1 MNHEY and CDR2 SVGEGT. CDR3 size: 17 residues. V lost 6 bases, J lost 4 bases, and 8 bases stayed unmatched.

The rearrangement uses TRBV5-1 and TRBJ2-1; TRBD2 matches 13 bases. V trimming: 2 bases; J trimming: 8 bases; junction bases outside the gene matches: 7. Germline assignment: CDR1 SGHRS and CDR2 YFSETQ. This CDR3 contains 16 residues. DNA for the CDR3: TGCGCCAGCAGCTTAGATGGACTAGCGGGAGTCGATGAGCAGTTCTTC. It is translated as CASSLDGLAGVDEQFF.

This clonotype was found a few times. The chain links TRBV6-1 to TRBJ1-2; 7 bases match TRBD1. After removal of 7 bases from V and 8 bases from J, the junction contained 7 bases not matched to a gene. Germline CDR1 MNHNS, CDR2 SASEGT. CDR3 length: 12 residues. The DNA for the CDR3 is TGTGCCAGCACTCAGGGGGTGGAGGGCTACACCTTC. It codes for CASTQGVEGYTF.

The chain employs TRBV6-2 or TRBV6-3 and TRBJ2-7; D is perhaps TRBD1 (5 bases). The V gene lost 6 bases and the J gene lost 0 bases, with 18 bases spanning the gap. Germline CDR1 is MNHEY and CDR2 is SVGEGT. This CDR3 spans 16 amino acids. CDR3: CASSPPDPRDSYEQYF. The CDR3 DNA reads TGTGCCAGCAGCCCCCCCGACCCCAGGGACTCCTACGAGCAGTACTTC.

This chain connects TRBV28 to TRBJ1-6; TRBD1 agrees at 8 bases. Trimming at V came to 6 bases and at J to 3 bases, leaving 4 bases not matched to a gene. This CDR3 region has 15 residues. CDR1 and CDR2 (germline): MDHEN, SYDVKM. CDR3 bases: TGTGCCAGCAGCCGCGGGACAGGCTATAATTCACCCCTCCACTTT. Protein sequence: CASSRGTGYNSPLHF.

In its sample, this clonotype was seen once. CDR3 sequence reads: CASSGSVGRSHGYTF. The CDR3 DNA reads as TGTGCCAGCAGCGGCTCCGTGGGGCGGTCCCATGGCTACACCTTC. The gene calls are TRBV7-9 and TRBJ1-2, with D possibly TRBD1 on 5 matching bases. There are 15 residues in the CDR3. Trimming removed 5 bases from V and 6 bases from J, with 19 bases in between. Per germline, CDR1 SEHNR and CDR2 FQNEAQ (reference sequence).

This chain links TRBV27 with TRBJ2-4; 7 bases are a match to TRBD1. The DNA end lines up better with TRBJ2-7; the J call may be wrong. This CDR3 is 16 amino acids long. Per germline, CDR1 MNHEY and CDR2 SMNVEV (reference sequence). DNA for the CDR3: TGTGCCAGCAGTGTACCCCGGGCAGGGGGAAAGAACGAGCAGTACTTC. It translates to CASSVPRAGGKNEQYF.

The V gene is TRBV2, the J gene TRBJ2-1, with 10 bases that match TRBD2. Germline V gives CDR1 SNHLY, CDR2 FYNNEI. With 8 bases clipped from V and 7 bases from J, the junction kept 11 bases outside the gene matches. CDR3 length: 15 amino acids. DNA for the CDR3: TGTGCCAGCCTAGGGCTAGCGGGAGTTTCAAATGAGCAGTTCTTC. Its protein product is CASLGLAGVSNEQFF.

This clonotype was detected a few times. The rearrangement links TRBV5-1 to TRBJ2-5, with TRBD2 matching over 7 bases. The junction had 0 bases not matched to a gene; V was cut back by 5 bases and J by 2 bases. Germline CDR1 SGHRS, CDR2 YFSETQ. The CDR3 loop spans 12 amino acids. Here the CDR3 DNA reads TGCGCCAGCAGGGGAGGGCAAGAGACCCAGTACTTC. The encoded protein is CASRGGQETQYF.

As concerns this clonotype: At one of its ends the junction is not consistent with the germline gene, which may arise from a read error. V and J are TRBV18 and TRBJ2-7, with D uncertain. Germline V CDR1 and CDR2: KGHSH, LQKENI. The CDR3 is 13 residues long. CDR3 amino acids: CANSPQSSYEQYF. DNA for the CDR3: TGTGCCAACTCACCGCAAAGCTCCTACGAGCAGTACTTC. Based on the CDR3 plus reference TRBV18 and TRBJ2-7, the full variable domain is NAGVMQNPRHLVRRRGQEARLRCSPMKGHSHVYWYRQLPEEGLKFMVYLQKENIIDESGMPKERFSAEFPKEGPSILRIQQVVRGDSAAYFCANSPQSSYEQYFGPGTRLTVT.

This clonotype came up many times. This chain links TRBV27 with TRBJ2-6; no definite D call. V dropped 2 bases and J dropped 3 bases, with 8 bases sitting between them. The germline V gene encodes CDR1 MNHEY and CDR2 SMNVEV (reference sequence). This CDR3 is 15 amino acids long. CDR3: CASSLTGHGANVLTF. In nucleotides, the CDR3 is TGTGCCAGCAGTTTAACCGGGCATGGGGCCAACGTCCTGACTTTC.

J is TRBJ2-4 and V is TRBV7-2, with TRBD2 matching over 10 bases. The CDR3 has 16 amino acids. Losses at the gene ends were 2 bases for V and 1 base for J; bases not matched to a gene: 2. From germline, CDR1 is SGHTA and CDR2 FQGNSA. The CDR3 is CASSLMTSGAKNIQYF. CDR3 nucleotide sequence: TGTGCCAGCAGCTTAATGACTAGCGGGGCCAAAAACATTCAGTACTTC.

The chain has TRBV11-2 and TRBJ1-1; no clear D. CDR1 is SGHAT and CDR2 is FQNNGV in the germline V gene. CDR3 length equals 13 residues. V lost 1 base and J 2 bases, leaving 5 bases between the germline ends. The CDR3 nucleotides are TGTGCCAGCAGCTTAGGACATAACACTGAAGCTTTCTTT. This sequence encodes CASSLGHNTEAFF.